These 5 T cell receptor beta chains came from one sample sequenced in a study of cytomegalovirus exposure and HLA in healthy donors. Data came from immunoSEQ multiplex PCR; TCRdb stores just in-frame clones and leaves some out. The data show about 240,000 clones, with 75% to 90% seen just once and roughly 1.2% held by the top ten. Sequences were obtained from PBMCs. The receptors stem from a woman in her 30s in good health and CMV-seropositive.

The chain uses TRBV7-9 and TRBJ2-5; D may be TRBD2 (7 bases). Trimming shortened V by 4 bases and J by 7 bases, and 19 bases separated the two germline ends. The CDR3 is made up of 15 amino acids. Germline V gene lookup returns CDR1 SEHNR and CDR2 FQNEAQ (reference sequence). CDR3 coding DNA: TGTGCCAGCAGCTCTTCTAATCGGGGGGCCGTGACCCAGTACTTC. As protein: CASSSSNRGAVTQYF.

The chain has TRBV4-1 and TRBJ1-4, with D possibly matching TRBD1 (5 bases). V was pared by 1 base and J by 8 bases, with 14 bases between. This CDR3 has 15 amino acids. From germline, CDR1 is MGHRA and CDR2 YSYEKL. The CDR3 coding sequence is TGCGCCAGCAGCCAAGGTATGGAGGGGAAAGAAAAACTGTTTTTT. Its translation: CASSQGMEGKEKLFF.

This chain uses TRBV5-1 with TRBJ2-7, with 9 positions matching TRBD1. Unmatched junction bases numbered 1, after V lost 3 bases and J lost 0 bases. The CDR3 runs 14 residues. Germline V gene data show CDR1 as SGHRS and CDR2 as YFSETQ. CDR3 residues: CASSSTGGSYEQYF. The CDR3 region has the DNA TGCGCCAGCAGCTCGACAGGGGGCTCCTACGAGCAGTACTTC.

The CDR3: CASSPGTSGRTDTQYF. The DNA of the CDR3 is TGTGCCAGCAGCCCCGGGACTAGCGGTCGCACAGATACGCAGTATTTT. The chain joins TRBV11-3 to TRBJ2-3; TRBD2 agrees at 11 bases. CDR1 and CDR2 (germline): SGHNT, YENEEA. Germline trimming cut 5 bases from V and 1 base from J; bases unmatched to any gene: 5. The CDR3 loop spans 16 amino acids.

The chain recombines TRBV2 with TRBJ2-5; D perhaps matches TRBD2 (6 bases). The CDR3 covers 14 residues. V dropped 4 bases and J dropped 5 bases, with 14 bases sitting between them. Germline CDR1 reads SNHLY; CDR2 reads FYNNEI. CDR3 DNA sequence: TGTGCCAGCAGTGCGGGTGTCGGGAGCGAGACCCAGTACTTC. It specifies CASSAGVGSETQYF.